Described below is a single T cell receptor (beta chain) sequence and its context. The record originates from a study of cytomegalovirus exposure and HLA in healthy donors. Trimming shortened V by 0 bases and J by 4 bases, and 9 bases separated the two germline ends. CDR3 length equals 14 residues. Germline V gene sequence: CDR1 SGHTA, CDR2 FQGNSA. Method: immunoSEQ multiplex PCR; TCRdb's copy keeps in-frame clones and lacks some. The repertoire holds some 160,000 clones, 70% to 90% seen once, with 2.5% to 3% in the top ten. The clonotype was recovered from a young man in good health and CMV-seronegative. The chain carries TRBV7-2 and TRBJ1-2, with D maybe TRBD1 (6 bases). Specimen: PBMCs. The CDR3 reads CASSLARTAYGYTF. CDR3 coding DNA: TGTGCCAGCAGCTTAGCCCGGACAGCCTATGGCTACACCTTC. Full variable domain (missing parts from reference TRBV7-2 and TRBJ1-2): GAGVSQSPSNKVTEKGKDVELRCDPISGHTALYWYRQSLGQGLEFLIYFQGNSAPDKSGLPSDRFSAERTGGSVSTLTIQRTQQEDSAVYLCASSLARTAYGYTFGSGTRLTVV.